This paragraph reports one TCR beta chain. The target of this receptor is not known. No base qualities exist here, and no much larger clone lies one base off it. Library generation was performed with PCR. Sequencing used an Illumina HiSeq 2500. Molecular barcoding was employed in the preparation of TCR libraries, with unique molecular identifiers being used to normalize TCRbeta repertoire quantification. The public sequencing data were trimmed at Q25 with fastp and processed into clonotypes with MiXCR by TCRdb, which kept only in-frame beta chains. Under each unique CDR3 protein, matching rows form one entry showing the most common genes and DNA. This sample has about 440,000 distinct CDR3 sequences in its table, and over 40% of those were observed once. Under 35% of the sample comes from the top ten. The sample comes from a study of T-cell reconstitution after alpha-beta-depleted transplantation in children (dated by TCRdb to about 2016). General notes on the study: The study quantitatively tracked T-cell immune reconstitution after TCRalphabeta/CD19-depleted allogeneic hematopoietic cell transplantation in children using TCR repertoire profiling.

CDR1 and CDR2, looked up from the germline V gene, are MNHNS and SASEGT. The CDR3 runs 13 residues from the cysteine to the phenylalanine. Only CDR3 DNA is held: 39 bases, read in frame from base 1. The V end loses 2 bases and the J end loses 6 bases, and a stretch of 8 bases separates them. The full study reports these points: Over the following months the frequencies of hyperexpanded clones went down, and after one year T-cell counts and TCRbeta diversity were mostly credited to newly produced T cells. About two months after transplant, the apparently early recovery of alphabetaT-cell counts reportedly depended on just several hundred clones that had expanded rapidly and came from non-depleted graft cells. The high TCRbeta diversity at day 60 in some patients was ascribed to recipient T cells and intrathymic progenitors that had survived conditioning.

The label giving this sample's treatment or condition can be read as: allogeneic hematopoietic cell transplantation with graft depleted of TCRalphabeta T cells and CD19 B cells. Transplant recipients were children who received TCRalphabeta/CD19-depleted allogeneic hematopoietic cell grafts. The material sequenced was PBMCs, taken before TCRalphabeta/CD19-depleted stem cell transplant. The clonotype was recovered from a girl under 10 years old with aplastic anemia, due to receive a stem cell transplant. The chain was built from TRBV6-1 and TRBJ2-1; no D segment can be confidently identified. The CDR3 corresponds to CASSELGFNEQFF. The nucleotide sequence is TGTGCCAGCAGTGAACTAGGGTTCAATGAGCAGTTCTTC.